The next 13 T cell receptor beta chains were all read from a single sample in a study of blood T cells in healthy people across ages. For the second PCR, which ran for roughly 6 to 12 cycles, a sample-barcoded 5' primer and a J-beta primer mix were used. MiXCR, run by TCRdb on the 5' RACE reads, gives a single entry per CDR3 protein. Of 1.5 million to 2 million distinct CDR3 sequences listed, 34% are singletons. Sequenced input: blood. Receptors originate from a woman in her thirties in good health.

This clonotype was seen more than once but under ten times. The CDR3: CASSLGQGISNQPQHF. The CDR3 bases are TGTGCCAGCAGCTTAGGACAGGGGATTAGCAATCAGCCCCAGCATTTT. This chain connects TRBV7-2 to TRBJ1-5; TRBD1 aligns across 8 bases. The germline gives CDR1 SGHTA, CDR2 FQGNSA. The CDR3 extends over 16 amino acids. V dropped 1 base and J dropped 0; count of bases not matched to a gene: 2.

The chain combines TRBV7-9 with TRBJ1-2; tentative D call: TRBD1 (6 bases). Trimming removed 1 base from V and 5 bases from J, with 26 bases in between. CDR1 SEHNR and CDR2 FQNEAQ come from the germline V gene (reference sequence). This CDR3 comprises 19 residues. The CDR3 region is CASSLGGGSMADPTYGYTF. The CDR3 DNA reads TGTGCCAGCAGCTTAGGAGGGGGTAGTATGGCGGACCCTACTTATGGCTACACCTTC. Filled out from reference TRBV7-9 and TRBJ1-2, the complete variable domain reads DTGVSQNPRHKITKRGQNVTFRCDPISEHNRLYWYRQTLGQGPEFLTYFQNEAQLEKSRLLSDRFSAERPKGSFSTLEIQRTEQGDSAMYLCASSLGGGSMADPTYGYTFGSGTRLTVV.

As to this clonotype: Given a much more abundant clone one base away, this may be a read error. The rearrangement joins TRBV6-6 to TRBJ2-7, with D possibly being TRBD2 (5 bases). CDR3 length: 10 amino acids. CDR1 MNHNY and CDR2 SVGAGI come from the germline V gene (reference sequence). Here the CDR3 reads CTSGANEQYF. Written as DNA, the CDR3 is TGTACCAGCGGCGCGAACGAGCAGTACTTC.

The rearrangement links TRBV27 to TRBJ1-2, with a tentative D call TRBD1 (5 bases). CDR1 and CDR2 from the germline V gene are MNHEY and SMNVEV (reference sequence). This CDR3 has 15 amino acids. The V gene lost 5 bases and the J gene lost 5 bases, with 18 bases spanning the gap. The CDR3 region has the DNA TGTGCCAGCAGTACACAGCGGGGCCCGTCTTATGGCTACACCTTC. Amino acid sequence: CASSTQRGPSYGYTF.

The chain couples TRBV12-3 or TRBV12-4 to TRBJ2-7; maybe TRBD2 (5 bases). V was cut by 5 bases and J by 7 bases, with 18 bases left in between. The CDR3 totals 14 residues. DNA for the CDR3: TGTGCCAGCAGTCCAGGACTTATCTACAATGAGCAGTACTTC. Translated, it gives CASSPGLIYNEQYF.

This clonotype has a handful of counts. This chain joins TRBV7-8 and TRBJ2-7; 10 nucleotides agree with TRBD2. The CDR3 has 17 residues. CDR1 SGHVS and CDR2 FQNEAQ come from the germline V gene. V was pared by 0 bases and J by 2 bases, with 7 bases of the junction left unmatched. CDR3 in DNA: TGTGCCAGCAGCTTAGCGCGAATAGCGGGGGGTGCCTACGAGCAGTACTTC. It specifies CASSLARIAGGAYEQYF.

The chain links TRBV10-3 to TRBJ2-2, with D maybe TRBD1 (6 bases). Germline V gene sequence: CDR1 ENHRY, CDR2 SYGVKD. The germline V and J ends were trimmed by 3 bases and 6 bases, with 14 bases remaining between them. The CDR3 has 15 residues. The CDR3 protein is CAISEQGRWPGELFF. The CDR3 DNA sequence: TGTGCCATCAGTGAACAGGGCCGGTGGCCCGGGGAGCTGTTTTTT.

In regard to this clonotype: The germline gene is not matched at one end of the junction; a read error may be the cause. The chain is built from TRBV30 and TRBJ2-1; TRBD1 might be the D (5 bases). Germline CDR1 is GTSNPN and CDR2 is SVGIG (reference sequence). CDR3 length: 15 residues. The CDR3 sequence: CAWSPPRASYNGQFF. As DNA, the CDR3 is TGTGCCTGGAGCCCTCCCAGGGCGTCCTACAATGGGCAGTTCTTC.

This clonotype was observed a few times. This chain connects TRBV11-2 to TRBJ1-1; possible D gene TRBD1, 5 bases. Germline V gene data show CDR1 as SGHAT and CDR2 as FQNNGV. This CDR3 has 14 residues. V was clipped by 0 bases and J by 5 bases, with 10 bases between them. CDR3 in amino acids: CASSLDRAGTEAFF. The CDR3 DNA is TGTGCCAGCAGCTTAGACAGGGCGGGGACTGAAGCTTTCTTT.

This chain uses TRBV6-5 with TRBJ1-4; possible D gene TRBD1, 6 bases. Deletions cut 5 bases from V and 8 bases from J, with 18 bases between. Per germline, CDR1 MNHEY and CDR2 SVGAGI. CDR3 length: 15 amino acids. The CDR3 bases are TGTGCCAGCAGTCCGCAGGGGAGGGCGGAAGAAAAACTGTTTTTT. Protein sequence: CASSPQGRAEEKLFF.

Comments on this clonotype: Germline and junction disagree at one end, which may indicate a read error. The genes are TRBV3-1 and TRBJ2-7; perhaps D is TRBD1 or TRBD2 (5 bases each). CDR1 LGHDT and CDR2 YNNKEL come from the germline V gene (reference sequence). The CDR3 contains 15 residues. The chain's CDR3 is CACSHYRDPSYEQYF. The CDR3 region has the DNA TGTGCCTGCAGCCATTACCGGGACCCTTCCTACGAGCAGTACTTC.

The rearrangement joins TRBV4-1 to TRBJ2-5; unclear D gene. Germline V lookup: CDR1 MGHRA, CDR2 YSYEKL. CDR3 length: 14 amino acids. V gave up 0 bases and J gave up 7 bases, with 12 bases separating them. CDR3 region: CASSQDAATWTQYF. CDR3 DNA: TGCGCCAGCAGCCAAGACGCGGCCACCTGGACCCAGTACTTC.

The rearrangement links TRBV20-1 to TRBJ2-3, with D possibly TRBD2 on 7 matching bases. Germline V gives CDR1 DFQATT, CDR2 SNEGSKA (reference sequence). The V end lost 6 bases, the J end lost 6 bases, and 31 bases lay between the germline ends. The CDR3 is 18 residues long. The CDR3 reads CSASGGGLFPTSGDTQYF. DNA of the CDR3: TGCAGTGCATCGGGCGGGGGCCTCTTCCCTACCTCGGGTGATACGCAGTATTTT.